The clone carrying this T cell receptor beta chain came up a few times. Antigen: not known. 5'RACE, which relied on constant-segment primers, yielded TCR alpha and TCR beta cDNA libraries carrying sample barcodes and UMIs. TCRdb ran MiXCR on the 5' RACE reads and lists one entry per CDR3 protein. Here the sample spans over 150,000 distinct CDR3 sequences, roughly 23% being singletons. This CDR3 comprises 14 residues. V lost 5 bases and J 7 bases, leaving 18 bases between the germline ends. In germline, CDR1 is SNHLY, CDR2 FYNNEI. This record comes from a study of T-cell memory formation after mild COVID-19. Study outcomes and limitations: The pre-infection memory compartment contained some responding clones, suggesting cross-reactive memory joined. Contracting clones, day 15 to 85, had balanced CD4/CD8, and later expanders favored CD4+. Chiefly within CM and EM were the contracting CD4+ clones; CD8+ ones were within EMRA.

This sequence originates from an adult woman who had mild COVID-19 (a few samples of this study predate the infection). Cell type and time point are not known. Sequencing was done on a sample of PBMCs or a T cell subset sorted from them (not recorded which). The chain joins TRBV2 to TRBJ2-7; the D gene is possibly TRBD2 (6 bases). The CDR3 reads CASSRGRGIWEQYF. The CDR3 bases are TGTGCCAGCAGTCGGGGCCGGGGGATCTGGGAGCAGTACTTC.